This T cell receptor (beta chain) was identified during a study of post-analysis software for immune sequencing data. Broader study findings: Significantly lower normalized Chao1 diversity was found in patients with multiple sclerosis relative to controls. By F measure, samples from a shared preparation batch strongly co-clustered.

Worth noting for this clonotype: Its cognate antigen is unknown.

TCR beta cDNA libraries had unique molecular identifiers. T cells numbering about 0.95 to 10 million gave rise to a few hundred thousand cDNA molecules. Each CDR3 protein is one row after TCRdb ran MiXCR on the PCR reads. The sample carries fewer than 550,000 distinct CDR3 sequences, approximately 34% recorded once. This receptor was obtained from a girl aged 2-17 years with multiple sclerosis. Material for sequencing was blood.

In nucleotides, the CDR3 is TGTGCCAGCAGTTACGCAAAGACAGAGATGAACACTGAAGCTTTCTTT. Its protein is CASSYAKTEMNTEAFF. The V gene is TRBV6-5, the J gene TRBJ1-1; a possible D gene is TRBD1 (5 bases). Germline V lookup: CDR1 MNHEY, CDR2 SVGAGI. The V end lost 2 bases, the J end lost 0 bases, and 13 bases lay between the germline ends. This CDR3 spans 16 amino acids.